The 3 T cell receptor beta chains presented below share a single source sample, sequenced in a study of CD8+CD57+ T cells in acquired aplastic anemia. Previously, flow cytometry had revealed CD8+CD57+ cell expansion in the patients chosen for sequencing. Genomic DNA acted as the template from which TCR beta VDJ combination and CDR3 sequence profiling were carried out. TCRdb reanalysed the reads using MiXCR and keeps one entry per CDR3 protein. The table records over 150,000 distinct CDR3 sequences, 71% of them present only once. Sequenced material: sorted CD4+, CD8+, or CD8+CD57+ T cells (not recorded which) from PBMCs. These receptors came from a human donor with aplastic anemia.

The CDR3 region has the DNA TGTGCCAGCAGTGAGGGACTCGCCGGTGAGCAGTTCTTC. Residues: CASSEGLAGEQFF. The chain carries TRBV2 and TRBJ2-1; D is possibly TRBD2 (6 bases). The CDR3 is 13 amino acids. The germline gives CDR1 SNHLY, CDR2 FYNNEI. Trimming cost V 3 bases and J 9 bases, with 12 bases left between them.

J is TRBJ2-3 and V is TRBV20-1; tentatively, D is TRBD1 (7 bases). CDR1 is DFQATT and CDR2 is SNEGSKA in the germline V gene (reference sequence). Trimming stripped 5 bases from V and 8 bases from J, with 14 bases between. CDR3 length: 12 residues. DNA for the CDR3: TGCAGTGCTTCAGGGGGGACAACTACGCAGTATTTT. Protein product: CSASGGTTTQYF.

This clonotype appeared a few times. The chain couples TRBV20-1 to TRBJ2-7, with D hard to call. The CDR3 sequence is 12 residues long. Trimming left V 6 bases short and J 3 bases short, with 12 bases between. Germline-derived CDR1 and CDR2 are DFQATT and SNEGSKA (reference sequence). CDR3 coding DNA: TGCAGTGCCCGGGCTACGGTCTACGAGCAGTACTTC. Translation gives CSARATVYEQYF.